This TCR beta chain was recovered during a study of T cells in Graves' hyperthyroidism and ophthalmopathy. Study details: The blood sample was taken at first diagnosis, before treatment began. Findings and caveats of the study: Separation of ophthalmopathy from stable hyperthyroidism was achieved by a 13 V-J model.

Template material for amplifying TCR beta CDR3 regions consisted of RNA transcripts. HTBI primers were employed in a first-round RT-PCR of the TCR CDR3. One entry per CDR3 protein results from TCRdb running MiXCR on the multiplex PCR reads. The data hold about 640,000 distinct CDR3 sequences, with about 14% observed a single time. The study excluded patients with uncontrolled infection, other autoimmune disease, pregnancy or lactation. Fresh 10 ml peripheral blood yielded PBMCs. This CDR3 has 13 amino acids. Germline V gene data show CDR1 as MNHEY and CDR2 as SVGEGT. On this clonotype: Its target is not known. It may be a read error: a sequence one base away is much more abundant.

This clonotype was sampled from a woman in her forties or fifties with Graves' ophthalmopathy. Sample: blood. The J gene is TRBJ2-1, the V gene TRBV6-2 or TRBV6-3, with a possible D match to TRBD1 (6 bases). CDR3 nucleotides: TGTGCCGGCAGGGACACAGGATCCAATGAGCAGTTCTTC. Translated: CAGRDTGSNEQFF.